Each of the 3 T cell receptor beta chains below was sequenced from the same sample in a study of beta chain features in type 1 diabetes. Study-wide points: Moderate but significant shortening of TCRB CDR3s was recorded in all four CD4+ subsets from Type 1 diabetes patients.

For these TCRs, the target antigens are not known. All of the isolated RNA was reverse transcribed, so expressed TCRB transcripts were sequenced. Data came from immunoSEQ multiplex PCR; TCRdb stores just in-frame clones and leaves some out. The sample lists roughly 24,000 clones; around 57% were seen once. Material: stem cell memory CD4+ T cells from blood. All receptors derive from a man younger than 30 with type 1 diabetes.

The chain uses TRBV5-4 and TRBJ2-5; possible D gene TRBD2, 7 bases. The DNA matches TRBJ2-7 better at its end, which makes the J call doubtful. The CDR3 loop spans 12 amino acids. CDR1 SGHNT and CDR2 YYREEE come from the germline V gene (reference sequence). This CDR3 reads CASNAGAHEQYF. The CDR3 nucleotides read TGTGCCAGCAACGCGGGGGCCCACGAGCAGTACTTC.

The CDR3 sequence is CASSLGARGGAWNEQFF. CDR3 nucleotide sequence: TGTGCCAGCAGCTTGGGAGCCCGAGGGGGGGCTTGGAATGAGCAGTTCTTC. The rearrangement joins TRBV5-4 to TRBJ2-1; weak D call: TRBD2 (7 bases). Germline V gives CDR1 SGHNT, CDR2 YYREEE (reference sequence). Trimming removed 0 bases at V and 7 bases at J, with 20 bases between. The CDR3 loop spans 17 amino acids.

There are a few counts of this clone. V gene TRBV6-1 combines with J gene TRBJ2-5; tentatively, D is TRBD2 (6 bases). V lost 4 bases, J lost 0 bases, and 12 bases lay in between. CDR3 length: 15 residues. Germline values: CDR1 MNHNS, CDR2 SASEGT. CDR3 nucleotide sequence: TGTGCCAGCAGTGCGCACCGGGACTACCAAGAGACCCAGTACTTC. This sequence encodes CASSAHRDYQETQYF.